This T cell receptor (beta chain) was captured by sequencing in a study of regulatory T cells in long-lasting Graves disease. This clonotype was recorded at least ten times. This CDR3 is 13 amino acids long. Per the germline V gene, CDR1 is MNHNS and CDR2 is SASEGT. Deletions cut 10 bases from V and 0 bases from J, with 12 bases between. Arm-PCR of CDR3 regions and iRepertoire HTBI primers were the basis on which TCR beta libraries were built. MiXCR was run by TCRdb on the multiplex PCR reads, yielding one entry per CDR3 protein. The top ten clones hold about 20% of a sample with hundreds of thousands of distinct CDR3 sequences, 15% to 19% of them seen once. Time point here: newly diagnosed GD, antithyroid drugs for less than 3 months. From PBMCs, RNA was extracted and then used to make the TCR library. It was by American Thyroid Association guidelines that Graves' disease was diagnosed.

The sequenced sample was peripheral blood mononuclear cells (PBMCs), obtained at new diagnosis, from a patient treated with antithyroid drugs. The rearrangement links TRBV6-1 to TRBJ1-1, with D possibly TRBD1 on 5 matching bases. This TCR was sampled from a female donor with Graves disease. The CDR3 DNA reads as TGTGCCATCGAGACAGACTTGAACACTGAAGCTTTCTTT. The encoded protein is CAIETDLNTEAFF.